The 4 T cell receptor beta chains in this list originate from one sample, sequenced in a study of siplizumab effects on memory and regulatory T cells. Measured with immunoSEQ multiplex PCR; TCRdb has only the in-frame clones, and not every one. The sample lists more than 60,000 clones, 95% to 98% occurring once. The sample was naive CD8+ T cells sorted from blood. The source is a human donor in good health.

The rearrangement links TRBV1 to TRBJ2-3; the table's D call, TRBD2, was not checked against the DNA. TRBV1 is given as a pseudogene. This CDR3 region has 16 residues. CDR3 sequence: CTSSPDGGGSTDTQYF. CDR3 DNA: TGCACCAGCAGCCCGGACGGCGGGGGGAGCACAGATACGCAGTATTTT.

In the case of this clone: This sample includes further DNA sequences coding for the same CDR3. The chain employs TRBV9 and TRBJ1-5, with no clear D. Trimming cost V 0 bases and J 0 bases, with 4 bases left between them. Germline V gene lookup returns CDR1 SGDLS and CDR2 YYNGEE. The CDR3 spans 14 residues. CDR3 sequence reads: CASSVGDSNQPQHF. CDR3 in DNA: TGTGCCAGCAGCGTAGGTGATAGCAATCAGCCCCAGCATTTT.

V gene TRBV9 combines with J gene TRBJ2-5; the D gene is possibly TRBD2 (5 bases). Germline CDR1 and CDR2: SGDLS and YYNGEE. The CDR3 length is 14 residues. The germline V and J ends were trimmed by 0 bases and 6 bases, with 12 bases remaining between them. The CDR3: CASSVEGSGKTQYF. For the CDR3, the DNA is TGTGCCAGCAGCGTAGAGGGTTCGGGGAAGACCCAGTACTTC.

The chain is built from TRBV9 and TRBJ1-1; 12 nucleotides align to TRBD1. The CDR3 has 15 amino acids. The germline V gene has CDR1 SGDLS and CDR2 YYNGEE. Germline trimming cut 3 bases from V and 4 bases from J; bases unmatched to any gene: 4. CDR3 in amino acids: CASSGDRGPGTEAFF. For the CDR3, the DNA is TGTGCCAGCAGCGGGGACAGGGGGCCTGGCACTGAAGCTTTCTTT.